What follows is one T cell receptor (beta chain) and its context. Its antigen remains unidentified. This entry comes from a study of cytomegalovirus exposure and HLA in healthy donors. Study-level results: TCR beta V- and J-gene trimming was later associated with a missense DCLRE1C variant.

The PCR used 60 Vbeta and 13 Jbeta primers. Sequenced by immunoSEQ multiplex PCR; TCRdb stores in-frame clones only, minus some. The data show more than 90,000 clones, with 65% to 75% seen just once and roughly 10% held by the top ten. This sequence originates from a woman aged 50 to 65 in good health and CMV-seropositive. The sequenced sample was PBMCs.

CDR3 amino acids: CASSQEVGGQANYGYTF. CDR3 in DNA: TGCGCCAGCAGCCAAGAGGTAGGGGGACAGGCGAACTATGGCTACACCTTC. The rearrangement uses TRBV4-3 and TRBJ1-2; 8 positions match TRBD1. Trimming took 0 bases from V and 2 from J; bases not matched to a gene: 8. This CDR3 region has 17 residues. The germline V gene has CDR1 LGHNA and CDR2 YSLEER.